This T cell receptor beta chain was recovered during a study of T cell repertoires in cytomegalovirus infection. About the research overall: Shared public TCR beta signatures pointed to both CMV infection and a matching HLA type. Whole-study findings and limits: It was HLA-C-restricted CMV-specific TCR beta clonotypes that dominated the response ex vivo.

The V segment lost 6 bases and the J segment 6 bases; nucleotides outside the gene matches: 7. The CDR3 consists of 14 residues. TCRdb redid the calling of the reads with MiXCR, one entry per CDR3 protein. The sample holds 65,000 to 90,000 distinct CDR3 sequences, more than 3% seen once. This clonotype has a count of ten or more. No antigen is known for it. The sample comprised PBMCs. The chain recombines TRBV12-3 or TRBV12-4 with TRBJ2-3, with 9 nucleotides matching TRBD1. The receptor was derived from a human donor in good health (CMV status not recorded). Some clones in this sample may be carry-over from other donors' samples. In nucleotides, the CDR3 is TGTGCCAGCAGCCAGACAGGGGGGTACGATACGCAGTATTTT. Its translation: CASSQTGGYDTQYF.